This T cell receptor (beta chain) originates from a study of metastatic and nonmetastatic thyroid tumors. Points from the study as a whole: For both blood and tumor, malignant thyroid tumors reportedly showed significantly higher TCR beta diversity than benign nodules did.

Remarks on this clone: Antigen unknown.

Thyroid surgery took place with no prior treatment in any patient. Trimming took 11 bases from V and 3 from J, leaving 22 bases between them. The CDR3 has 15 amino acids. Germline V gives CDR1 MNHNS, CDR2 SASEGT. TCRdb reprocessed the PCR reads using MiXCR. The sample lists tens of thousands of clones, less than 20% seen once, with 2.5% to 3% in the top ten. The chain joins TRBV6-1 to TRBJ1-2; the D is unclear. The source material was adjacent normal tissue. The TCR was taken from a male donor with papillary thyroid cancer or a benign thyroid nodule (not recorded which). Some clones in this sample may be carry-over from other donors' samples. This CDR3 is CAAQGGQLLDYGYTF. CDR3 coding DNA: TGTGCCGCACAAGGTGGGCAGCTTCTTGACTATGGCTACACCTTC.